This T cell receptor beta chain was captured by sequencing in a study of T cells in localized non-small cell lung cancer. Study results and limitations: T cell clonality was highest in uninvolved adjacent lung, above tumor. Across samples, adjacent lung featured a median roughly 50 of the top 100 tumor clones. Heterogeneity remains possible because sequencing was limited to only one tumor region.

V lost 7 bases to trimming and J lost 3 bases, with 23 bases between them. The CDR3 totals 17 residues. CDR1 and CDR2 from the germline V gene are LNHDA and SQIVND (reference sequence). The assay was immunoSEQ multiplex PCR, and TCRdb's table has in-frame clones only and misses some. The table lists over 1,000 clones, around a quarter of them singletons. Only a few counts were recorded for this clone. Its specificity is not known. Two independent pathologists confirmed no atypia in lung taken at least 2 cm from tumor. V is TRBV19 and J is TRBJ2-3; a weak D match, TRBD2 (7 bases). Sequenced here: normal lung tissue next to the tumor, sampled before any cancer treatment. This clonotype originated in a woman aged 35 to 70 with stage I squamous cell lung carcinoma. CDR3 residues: CASTAGRGEGQTDTQYF. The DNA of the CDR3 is TGTGCCAGTACGGCAGGAAGGGGGGAGGGCCAAACAGATACGCAGTATTTT.